A single sample is the source of the 17 T cell receptor beta chains below, sequenced in a study of blood T cell repertoires in COVID-19. Generated by immunoSEQ multiplex PCR, the TCRdb table keeps only in-frame clones and is missing some. The sample lists 100,000 or so clones, approximately 93% occurring once. The sequenced sample was peripheral blood. The receptor set was obtained from a man aged 55 to 69 with acute or convalescent COVID-19.

The chain joins TRBV5-1 to TRBJ1-4; a possible D gene is TRBD1 (6 bases). CDR1 is SGHRS, CDR2 YFSETQ, per germline. This CDR3 is built from 14 residues. The V end lost 4 bases, the J end lost 8 bases, and 15 bases lay between the germline ends. The CDR3 region is CASSTTGPGEKLFF. The CDR3 nucleotides are TGCGCCAGCAGCACTACAGGGCCTGGAGAAAAACTGTTTTTT.

V is TRBV7-6 and J is TRBJ1-5; no reliable D call. The CDR3 runs 16 residues. V lost 4 bases, J lost 2 bases, and 15 bases lay in between. The germline V gene has CDR1 SGHVS and CDR2 FNYEAQ. The CDR3 loop reads CASSSRIWAGNQPQHF. In DNA form, the CDR3 reads TGTGCCAGCAGCTCCCGAATCTGGGCTGGCAATCAGCCCCAGCATTTT.

The chain carries TRBV9 and TRBJ2-7; 7 nucleotides line up with TRBD2. The CDR3 runs 15 residues. V was pared by 4 bases and J by 6 bases, with 13 bases of the junction left unmatched. CDR1 and CDR2 from the germline V gene are SGDLS and YYNGEE. As DNA, the CDR3 is TGTGCCAGCAGCCCCCATGGGGAGGGCCTGTCCGAGCAGTACTTC. Residues: CASSPHGEGLSEQYF.

This chain links TRBV19 with TRBJ1-2, with TRBD1 matching 7 bases. Germline CDR1 reads LNHDA; CDR2 reads SQIVND (reference sequence). The CDR3 sequence is 14 residues long. Trimming at V came to 7 bases and at J to 4 bases, leaving 9 bases not matched to a gene. CDR3 bases: TGTGCCAGTAAGAGCGTAGGGGGCGTCTATGGCTACACCTTC. It specifies CASKSVGGVYGYTF.

This clone was counted only a few times. Other DNA sequences from this sample encode an identical CDR3 as well. The chain couples TRBV24-1 to TRBJ1-1; TRBD1 matches at 9 bases. J was trimmed by 2 bases and V by 10 bases; bases with no gene match: 7. CDR1 and CDR2 (germline): KGHDR, SFDVKD. This CDR3 contains 14 residues. CDR3 loop: CATQPGQGNTEAFF. CDR3 bases: TGTGCCACGCAACCGGGACAGGGAAACACTGAAGCTTTCTTT.

This sequence joins TRBV5-1 and TRBJ2-5; TRBD2 matches at 9 bases. The CDR3 covers 16 residues. CDR1 and CDR2 (germline): SGHRS, YFSETQ. The junction had 4 bases not matched to a gene; V was cut back by 1 base and J by 0 bases. The CDR3 protein is CASSLSLAGNQETQYF. The CDR3 DNA sequence: TGCGCCAGCAGCTTGAGCCTAGCGGGAAACCAAGAGACCCAGTACTTC.

The chain recombines TRBV5-4 with TRBJ1-2; D is possibly TRBD1 (5 bases). This CDR3 spans 13 amino acids. In germline, CDR1 is SGHNT, CDR2 YYREEE (reference sequence). V lost 3 bases and J 8 bases, leaving 14 bases between the germline ends. The CDR3 sequence: CASSSGSSGGYTF. The DNA of the CDR3 is TGTGCCAGCAGCTCAGGGTCTTCTGGGGGCTACACCTTC.

J is TRBJ2-1 and V is TRBV6-5; 7 nucleotides line up with TRBD1. Germline V CDR1 and CDR2: MNHEY, SVGAGI. With 7 bases clipped from V and 5 bases from J, the junction kept 11 bases outside the gene matches. CDR3 length: 15 amino acids. In DNA, the CDR3 is TGTGCCAGCACCCCGAGTTGGGGACAGCACAATGAGCAGTTCTTC. It is translated as CASTPSWGQHNEQFF.

V usage is TRBV28 and J usage is TRBJ1-3; the D is unclear. Germline V CDR1 and CDR2: MDHEN, SYDVKM. The CDR3 is 16 residues long. V was trimmed by 6 bases and J by 0 bases, leaving 15 bases between them. The CDR3 DNA is TGTGCCAGCAGCCATGATGGTGGACTCTCTGGAAACACCATATATTTT. Residues: CASSHDGGLSGNTIYF.

The V gene is TRBV20-1, the J gene TRBJ2-7; a weak D match, TRBD2 (7 bases). This CDR3 has 11 residues. Trimming took 8 bases from V and 5 from J, leaving 13 bases between them. Germline CDR1 DFQATT, CDR2 SNEGSKA (reference sequence). CDR3 bases: TGCAGTCCCGGCGGGGGCAACGAGCAGTACTTC. It encodes CSPGGGNEQYF.

The V call is TRBV10-2, the J call TRBJ1-1; 7 bases align to TRBD1. This CDR3 contains 16 residues. With 5 bases clipped from V and 3 bases from J, the junction kept 12 bases outside the gene matches. The V gene's germline CDR1 is WSHSY and CDR2 SAAADI. This CDR3 is CASSSLTGTGDTEAFF. CDR3 DNA sequence: TGCGCCAGCAGTTCTCTGACAGGGACCGGCGACACTGAAGCTTTCTTT.

The chain recombines TRBV9 with TRBJ2-7; TRBD1 matches 8 bases. After removal of 3 bases from V and 0 bases from J, the junction contained 5 bases not matched to a gene. This CDR3 contains 15 residues. Germline CDR1 and CDR2: SGDLS and YYNGEE. This CDR3 reads CASSGGQGFSYEQYF. CDR3 bases: TGTGCCAGCAGCGGCGGACAGGGCTTCTCCTACGAGCAGTACTTC.

This chain uses TRBV5-4 with TRBJ2-7; 7 nucleotides match TRBD1. Germline CDR1 SGHNT, CDR2 YYREEE (reference sequence). The V segment lost 3 bases and the J segment 1 base; nucleotides outside the gene matches: 1. The length of the CDR3 is 13 residues. The CDR3 DNA follows: TGTGCCAGCAGCTCGGGACAGTCCTACGAGCAGTACTTC. This codes for CASSSGQSYEQYF.

This chain joins TRBV5-1 and TRBJ2-1, with 8 bases aligning to TRBD1. This CDR3 spans 15 amino acids. V was pared by 3 bases and J by 9 bases, with 11 bases of the junction left unmatched. Germline V gene data show CDR1 as SGHRS and CDR2 as YFSETQ. The CDR3 here is CASSSTGGLSGEQFF. The DNA for the CDR3 is TGCGCCAGCAGCTCAACAGGGGGTCTGAGCGGTGAGCAGTTCTTC.

J is TRBJ1-6 and V is TRBV13; 8 bases fit TRBD1. Germline values: CDR1 PRHDT, CDR2 FYEKMQ (reference sequence). There are 18 residues in the CDR3. V gave up 6 bases and J gave up 0 bases; unmatched junction bases: 10. CDR3 DNA: TGTGCCAGCAGTTCACAGGGGGTGTCCGGCTCCTATAATTCACCCCTCCACTTT. Translated, it gives CASSSQGVSGSYNSPLHF.

The chain has TRBV9 and TRBJ1-1, with 7 bases aligning to TRBD1. CDR3 length: 14 residues. The trim removed 0 bases at V and 6 bases at J, leaving 5 bases unmatched. The V gene's germline CDR1 is SGDLS and CDR2 YYNGEE. The CDR3: CASSVATQGAEAFF. CDR3 coding DNA: TGTGCCAGCAGCGTAGCTACCCAGGGGGCTGAAGCTTTCTTT. Variable domain in full (rest from reference TRBV9 and TRBJ1-1): DSGVTQTPKHLITATGQRVTLRCSPRSGDLSVYWYQQSLDQGLQFLIQYYNGEERAKGNILERFSAQQFPDLHSELNLSSLELGDSALYFCASSVATQGAEAFFGQGTRLTVV.

This clone was observed once. The chain has TRBV3-1 (or the pseudogene TRBV3-2) and TRBJ2-1; no clear D gene. Germline-derived CDR1 and CDR2 are LGHDT and YNNKEL (reference sequence). The CDR3 is 16 amino acids. V was trimmed by 1 base and J by 3 bases, leaving 13 bases between them. The CDR3 region has the DNA TGTGCCAGCAGCCAAGTAGGAGTATCTGGCTACAATGAGCAGTTCTTC. This gives the protein CASSQVGVSGYNEQFF.